This record covers a single TCR beta chain. The antigen it binds to is not known. Per-nucleotide qualities are absent, and no much larger clonotype sits a single base away. Other DNA sequences from this sample encode an identical CDR3 as well. The entry originates in a study of blood T cell repertoires in COVID-19 (dated by TCRdb to the early 2020s). Concerning the study at large: Samples covering the acute and convalescent phases of COVID-19 were provided by collaborators in the United States, Italy and Spain. The sample metadata nearly always contained a de-identified subject ID, COVID-19 status, age in years and sex. HLA class I and class II types, where available, came from metadata supplied by the sample provider rather than from assay-based typing. Deeply sampled blood TCRbeta repertoires from subjects exposed to, actively infected with, or recovered from COVID-19 were included in the dataset. The material from the prospective study consisted of cDNA or gDNA derived from T cells, B-cell-depleted T cells, or PBMCs. A freely available public database, intended as a resource for researchers studying the immune response to SARS-CoV-2, is where the repertoires were released. Samples were obtained from the ongoing ImmuneRACE study (first 160 participants) and from 1,254 subjects provided by 6 global collaborators. The research as a whole found: The amount of clinical and demographic metadata varied by source and participant and was provided uncurated.

The immunoSEQ Assay, a bias-controlled multiplex PCR, was used to amplify TCRbeta CDR3 regions from genomic DNA. The original methods were these. Within the assay, amplification of reference gene primers was used to estimate how many nucleated cells each sample contained. To quantify the absolute abundance of each unique TCRbeta CDR3 rearrangement, sequence reads were collapsed and filtered. For each sample, productive Simpson clonality was calculated as the square root of Simpson's diversity index over productive rearrangements. Here the immuneACCESS table is served through TCRdb, limited to in-frame sequences with V and J called. Missing clones are a known gap in these copies; in checked studies unresolved V genes cover under half, and the rest lacks a known reason. V and J calls and clone size are given by that table; D and trimming were obtained from the DNA. The sample table shows 470,000 or so clones, and around 89% are seen once. About 4.3% of the sample rests with the top ten.

In the germline V gene, CDR1 corresponds to SGHRS and CDR2 to YFSETQ. Counted from cysteine to phenylalanine, this CDR3 has 14 amino acids. CDR3 DNA only is kept here, 42 bases in frame from base 1. Trimming removed 0 bases from V and 5 bases from J; the gene matches leave 0 bases unexplained. Collaborating institutions collected whole blood in K2EDTA tubes following their own protocols. For TCRbeta analysis, collaborators shipped samples as frozen whole blood, isolated PBMCs, or DNA extracted from either of those sample types. The sample was peripheral blood. Rearrangement joined TRBV5-1 to TRBJ1-4; TRBD1 aligns with 8 central bases. The receptor was derived from a woman aged 25 to 39 with acute or convalescent COVID-19. The CDR3 in this case is CASSLGQGNEKLFF. The nucleotide sequence is TGCGCCAGCAGCTTGGGACAGGGGAATGAAAAACTGTTTTTT.